This T cell receptor (beta chain) originates from a study of blood T cell repertoires in COVID-19. Study-level information: The cDNA or gDNA used as material had been derived from T cells, B-cell-depleted T cells, or PBMCs.

The CDR3 has 14 amino acids. Trimming cost V 10 bases and J 0 bases, with 16 bases left between them. From germline, CDR1 is MNHEY and CDR2 SVGAGI. The participants were between about 18 and 89 years old and came from some 25 US areas. This table comes from immunoSEQ multiplex PCR, and its TCRdb copy is limited to in-frame clones, with some not included. The table lists about 190,000 clones, roughly 88% of them singletons. The TCR originated in a woman aged 25 to 39 who had recovered from COVID-19. Sequencing input: PBMCs or T cells enriched from blood (not recorded which). The chain recombines TRBV6-5 with TRBJ2-7; the D gene is possibly TRBD2 (5 bases). The CDR3 loop reads CATRGLLSSYEQYF. The CDR3 bases are TGTGCCACCAGAGGACTGCTGAGCTCCTACGAGCAGTACTTC.